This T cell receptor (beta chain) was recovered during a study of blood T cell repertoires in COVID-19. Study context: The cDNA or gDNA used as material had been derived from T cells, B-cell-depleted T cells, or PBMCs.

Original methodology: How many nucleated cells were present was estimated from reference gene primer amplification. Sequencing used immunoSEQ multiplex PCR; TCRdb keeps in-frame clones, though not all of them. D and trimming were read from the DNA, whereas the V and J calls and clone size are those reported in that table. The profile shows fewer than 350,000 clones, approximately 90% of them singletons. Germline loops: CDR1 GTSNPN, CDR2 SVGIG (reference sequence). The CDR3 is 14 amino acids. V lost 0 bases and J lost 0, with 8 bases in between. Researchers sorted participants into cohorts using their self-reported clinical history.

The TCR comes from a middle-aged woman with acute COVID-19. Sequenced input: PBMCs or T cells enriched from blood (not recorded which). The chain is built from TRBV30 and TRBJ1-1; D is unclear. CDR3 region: CAWSVPGMNTEAFF. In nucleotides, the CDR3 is TGTGCCTGGAGTGTACCAGGAATGAACACTGAAGCTTTCTTT.